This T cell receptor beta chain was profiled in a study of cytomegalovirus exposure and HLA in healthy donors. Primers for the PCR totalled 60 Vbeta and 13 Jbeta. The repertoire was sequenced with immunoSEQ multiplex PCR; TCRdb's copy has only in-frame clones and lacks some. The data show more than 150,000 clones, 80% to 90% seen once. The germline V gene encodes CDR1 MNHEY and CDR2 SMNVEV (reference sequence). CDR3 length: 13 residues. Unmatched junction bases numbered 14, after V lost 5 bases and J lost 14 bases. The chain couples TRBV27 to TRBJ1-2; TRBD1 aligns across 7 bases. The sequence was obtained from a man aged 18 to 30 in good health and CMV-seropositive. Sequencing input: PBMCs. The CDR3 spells CASSLSGQTFRTF. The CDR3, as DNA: TGTGCCAGCAGTCTCTCGGGACAGACATTTAGGACCTTC.